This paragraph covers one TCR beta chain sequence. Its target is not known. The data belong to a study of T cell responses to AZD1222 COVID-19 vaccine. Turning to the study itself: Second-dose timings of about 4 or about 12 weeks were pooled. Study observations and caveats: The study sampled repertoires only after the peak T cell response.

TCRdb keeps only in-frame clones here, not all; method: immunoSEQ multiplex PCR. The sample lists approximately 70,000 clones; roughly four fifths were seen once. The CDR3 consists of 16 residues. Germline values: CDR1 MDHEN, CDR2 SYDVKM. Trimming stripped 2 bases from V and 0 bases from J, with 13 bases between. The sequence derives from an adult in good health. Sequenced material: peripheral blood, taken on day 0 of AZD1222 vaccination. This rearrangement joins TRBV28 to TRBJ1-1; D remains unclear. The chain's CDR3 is CASSLIPASMNTEAFF. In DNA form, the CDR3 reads TGTGCCAGCAGTTTAATTCCGGCCAGCATGAACACTGAAGCTTTCTTT.